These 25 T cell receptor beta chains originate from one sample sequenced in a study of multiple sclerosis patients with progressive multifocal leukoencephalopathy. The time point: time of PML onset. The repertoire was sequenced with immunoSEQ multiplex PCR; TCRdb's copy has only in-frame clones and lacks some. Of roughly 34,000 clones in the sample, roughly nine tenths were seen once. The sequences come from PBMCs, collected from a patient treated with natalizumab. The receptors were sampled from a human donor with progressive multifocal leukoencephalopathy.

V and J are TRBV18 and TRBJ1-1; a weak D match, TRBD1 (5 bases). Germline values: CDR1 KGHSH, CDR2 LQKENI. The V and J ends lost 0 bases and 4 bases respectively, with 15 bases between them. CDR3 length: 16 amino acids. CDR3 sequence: CASSPPAGLGGTEAFF. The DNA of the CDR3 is TGTGCCAGCTCACCACCGGCGGGGCTTGGGGGCACTGAAGCTTTCTTT.

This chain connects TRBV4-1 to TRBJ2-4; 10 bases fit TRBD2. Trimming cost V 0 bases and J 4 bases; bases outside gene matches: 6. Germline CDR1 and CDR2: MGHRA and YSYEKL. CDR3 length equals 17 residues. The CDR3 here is CASSQDGLAGVKNIQYF. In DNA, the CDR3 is TGCGCCAGCAGCCAAGATGGCCTAGCGGGAGTAAAAAACATTCAGTACTTC.

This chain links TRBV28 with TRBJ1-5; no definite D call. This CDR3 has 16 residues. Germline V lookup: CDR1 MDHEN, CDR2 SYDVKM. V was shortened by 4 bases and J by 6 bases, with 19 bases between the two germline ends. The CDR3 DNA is TGTGCCAGCAGTTCGTATCGATGGGTGGGAAGTCAGCCCCAGCATTTT. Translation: CASSSYRWVGSQPQHF.

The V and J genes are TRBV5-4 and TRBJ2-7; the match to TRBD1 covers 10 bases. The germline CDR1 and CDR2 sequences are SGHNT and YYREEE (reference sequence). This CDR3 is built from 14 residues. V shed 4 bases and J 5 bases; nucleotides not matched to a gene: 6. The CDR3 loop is CASSIPGQGNEQYF. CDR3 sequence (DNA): TGTGCCAGCAGCATCCCGGGACAGGGGAACGAGCAGTACTTC.

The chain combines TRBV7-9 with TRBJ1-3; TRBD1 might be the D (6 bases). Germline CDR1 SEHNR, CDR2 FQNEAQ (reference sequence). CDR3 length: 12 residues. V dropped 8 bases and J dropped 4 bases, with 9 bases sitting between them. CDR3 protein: CASGTGGNTIYF. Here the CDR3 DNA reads TGTGCCAGCGGTACAGGGGGAAACACCATATATTTT.

The CDR3 is CASSWGPGEAFF. CDR3 sequence (DNA): TGTGCCAGTAGTTGGGGTCCCGGTGAAGCTTTCTTT. The chain combines TRBV19 with TRBJ1-1; D ambiguous. The CDR3 contains 12 residues. CDR1 is LNHDA and CDR2 is SQIVND in the germline V gene (reference sequence). V gave up 5 bases and J gave up 7 bases, with 11 bases separating them.

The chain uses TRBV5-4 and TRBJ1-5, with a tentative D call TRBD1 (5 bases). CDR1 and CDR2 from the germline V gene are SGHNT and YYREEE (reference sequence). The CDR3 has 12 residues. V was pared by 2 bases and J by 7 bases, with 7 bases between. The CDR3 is CASSFWGQPQHF. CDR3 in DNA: TGTGCCAGCAGCTTTTGGGGGCAGCCCCAGCATTTT.

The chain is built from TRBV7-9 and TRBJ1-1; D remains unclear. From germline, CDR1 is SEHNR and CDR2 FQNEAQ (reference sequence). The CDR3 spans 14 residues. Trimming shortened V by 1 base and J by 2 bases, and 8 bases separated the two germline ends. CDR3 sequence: CASSLGGYNTEAFF. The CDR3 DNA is TGTGCCAGCAGCTTAGGCGGGTACAACACTGAAGCTTTCTTT. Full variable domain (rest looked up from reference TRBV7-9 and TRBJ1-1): DTGVSQNPRHKITKRGQNVTFRCDPISEHNRLYWYRQTLGQGPEFLTYFQNEAQLEKSRLLSDRFSAERPKGSFSTLEIQRTEQGDSAMYLCASSLGGYNTEAFFGQGTRLTVV.

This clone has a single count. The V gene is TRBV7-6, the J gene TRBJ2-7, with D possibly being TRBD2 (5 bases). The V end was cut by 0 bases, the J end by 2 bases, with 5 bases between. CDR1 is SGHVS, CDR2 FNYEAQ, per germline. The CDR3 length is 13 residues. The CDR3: CASSLAGTYEQYF. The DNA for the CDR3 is TGTGCCAGCAGCTTAGCCGGGACCTACGAGCAGTACTTC.

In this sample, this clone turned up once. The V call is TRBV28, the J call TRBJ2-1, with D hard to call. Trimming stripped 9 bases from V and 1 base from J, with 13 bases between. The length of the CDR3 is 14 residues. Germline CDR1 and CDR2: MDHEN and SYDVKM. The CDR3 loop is CASRTRGSYNEQFF. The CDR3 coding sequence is TGTGCCAGTCGGACGCGTGGGTCCTACAATGAGCAGTTCTTC.

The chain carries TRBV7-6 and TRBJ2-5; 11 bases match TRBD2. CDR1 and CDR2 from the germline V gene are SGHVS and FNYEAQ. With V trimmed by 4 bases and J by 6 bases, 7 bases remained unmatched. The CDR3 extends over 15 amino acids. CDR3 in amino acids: CASSSALAGGQTQYF. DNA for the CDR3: TGTGCCAGCAGCTCAGCTCTAGCGGGAGGTCAGACCCAGTACTTC.

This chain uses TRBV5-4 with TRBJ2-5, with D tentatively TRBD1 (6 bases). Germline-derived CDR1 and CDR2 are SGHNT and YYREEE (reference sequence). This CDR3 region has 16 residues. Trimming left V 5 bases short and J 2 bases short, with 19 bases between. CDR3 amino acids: CASSKAQGLGQETQYF. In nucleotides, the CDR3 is TGTGCCAGCAGTAAAGCCCAGGGGCTAGGGCAAGAGACCCAGTACTTC.

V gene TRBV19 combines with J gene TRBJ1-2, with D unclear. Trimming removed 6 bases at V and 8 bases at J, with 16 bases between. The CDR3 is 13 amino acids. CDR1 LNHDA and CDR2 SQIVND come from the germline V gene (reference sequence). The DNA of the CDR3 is TGTGCCAGTAGGTCACCTCCGGTGTTCGGCTACACCTTC. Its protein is CASRSPPVFGYTF.

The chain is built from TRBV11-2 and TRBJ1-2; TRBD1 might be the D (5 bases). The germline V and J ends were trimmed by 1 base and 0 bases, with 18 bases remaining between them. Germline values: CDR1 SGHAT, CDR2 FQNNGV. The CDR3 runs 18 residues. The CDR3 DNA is TGTGCCAGCAGCTTAGCGGGGGGTACATTTGGGACTAACTATGGCTACACCTTC. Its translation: CASSLAGGTFGTNYGYTF.

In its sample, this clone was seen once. DNA for the CDR3: TGTGCCAGCAGCTTGGGGCCACAGATATGGGATGGCTACACCTTC. Amino acids: CASSLGPQIWDGYTF. The rearrangement links TRBV5-4 to TRBJ1-2; no clear D. This CDR3 is built from 15 residues. V lost 0 bases to trimming and J lost 6 bases, with 15 bases between them. Germline V gene lookup returns CDR1 SGHNT and CDR2 YYREEE (reference sequence).

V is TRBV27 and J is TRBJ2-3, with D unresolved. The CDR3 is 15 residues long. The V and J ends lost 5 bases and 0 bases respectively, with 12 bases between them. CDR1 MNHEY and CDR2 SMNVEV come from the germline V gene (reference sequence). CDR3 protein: CASSPSTRSTDTQYF. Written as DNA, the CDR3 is TGTGCCAGCAGTCCGTCGACGCGAAGCACAGATACGCAGTATTTT.

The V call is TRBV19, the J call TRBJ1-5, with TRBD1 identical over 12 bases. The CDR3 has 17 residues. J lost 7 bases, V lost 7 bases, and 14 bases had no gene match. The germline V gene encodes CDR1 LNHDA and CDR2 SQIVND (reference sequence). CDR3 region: CASTSGSGQGAVQPQHF. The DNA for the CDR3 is TGTGCCAGTACTTCAGGATCGGGACAGGGGGCTGTCCAGCCCCAGCATTTT.

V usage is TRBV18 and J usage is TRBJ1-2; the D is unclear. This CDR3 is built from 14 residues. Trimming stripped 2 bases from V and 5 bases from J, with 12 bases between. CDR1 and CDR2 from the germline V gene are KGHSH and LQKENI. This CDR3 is CASSPESKGYGYTF. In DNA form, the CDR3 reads TGTGCCAGCTCACCAGAAAGCAAGGGTTATGGCTACACCTTC.

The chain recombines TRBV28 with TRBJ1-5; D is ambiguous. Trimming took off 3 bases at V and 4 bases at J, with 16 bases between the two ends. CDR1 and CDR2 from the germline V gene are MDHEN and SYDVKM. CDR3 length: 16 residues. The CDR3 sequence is CASSLFRSERNQPQHF. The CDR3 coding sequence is TGTGCCAGCAGTTTGTTCCGGAGTGAACGTAATCAGCCCCAGCATTTT.

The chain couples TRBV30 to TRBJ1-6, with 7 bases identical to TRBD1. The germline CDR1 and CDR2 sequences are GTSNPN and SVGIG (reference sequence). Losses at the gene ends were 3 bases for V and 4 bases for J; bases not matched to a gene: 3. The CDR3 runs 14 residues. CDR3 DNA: TGTGCCTGGAGGTTGGGACAGTATAATTCACCCCTCCACTTT. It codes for CAWRLGQYNSPLHF.

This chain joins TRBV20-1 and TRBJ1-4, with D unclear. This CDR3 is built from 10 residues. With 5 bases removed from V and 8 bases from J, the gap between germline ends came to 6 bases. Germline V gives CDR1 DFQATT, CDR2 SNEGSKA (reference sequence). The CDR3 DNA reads TGCAGTGCTTTCGAGGAAAAACTGTTTTTT. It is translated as CSAFEEKLFF.

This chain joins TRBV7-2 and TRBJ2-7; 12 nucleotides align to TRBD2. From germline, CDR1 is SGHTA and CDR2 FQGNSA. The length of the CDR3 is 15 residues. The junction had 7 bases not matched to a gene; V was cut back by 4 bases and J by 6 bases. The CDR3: CASSSGLAGTAEQYF. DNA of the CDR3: TGTGCCAGCAGCTCCGGACTAGCGGGAACGGCCGAGCAGTACTTC.

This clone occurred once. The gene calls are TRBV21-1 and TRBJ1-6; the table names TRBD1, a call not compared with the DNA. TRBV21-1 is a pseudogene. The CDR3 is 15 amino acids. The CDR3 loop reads CASSQQSGRGSPLHF. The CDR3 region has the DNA TGTGCCAGCAGCCAGCAGTCGGGCAGGGGTTCACCCCTCCACTTT.

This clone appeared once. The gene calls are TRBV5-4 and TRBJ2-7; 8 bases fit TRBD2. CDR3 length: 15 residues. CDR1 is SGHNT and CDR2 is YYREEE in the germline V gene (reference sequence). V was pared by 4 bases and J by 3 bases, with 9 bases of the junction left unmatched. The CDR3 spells CASSPPGGEGYEQYF. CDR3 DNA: TGTGCCAGCAGCCCGCCCGGGGGGGAGGGCTACGAGCAGTACTTC.

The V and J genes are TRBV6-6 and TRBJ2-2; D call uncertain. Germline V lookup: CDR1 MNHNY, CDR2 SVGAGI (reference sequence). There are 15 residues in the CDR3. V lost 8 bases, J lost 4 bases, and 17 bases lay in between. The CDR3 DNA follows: TGTGCCAGCGCTCACCGTAAGGGAAGCACCGGGGAGCTGTTTTTT. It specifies CASAHRKGSTGELFF.